This T cell receptor beta chain was identified during a study of blood T cell repertoires in COVID-19. Germline V gene sequence: CDR1 LNHDA, CDR2 SQIVND (reference sequence). The CDR3 contains 15 residues. V shed 3 bases and J 4 bases; nucleotides not matched to a gene: 4. Some clones are missing from TCRdb's copy, which holds only in-frame ones; the method was immunoSEQ multiplex PCR. The data show 51,000 or so clones, about 85% seen once. In this sample, this clone turned up once. The clonotype comes from an older man with active COVID-19. The sample comprised peripheral blood. V gene TRBV19 combines with J gene TRBJ1-5; 9 bases match TRBD1. CDR3 bases: TGTGCCAGTAGTATCACAGGGGGCCTTAATCAGCCCCAGCATTTT. As protein: CASSITGGLNQPQHF.